These 5 T cell receptor beta chains originate from one sample sequenced in a study of T cell repertoires in cytomegalovirus infection. One entry per CDR3 protein results from TCRdb running MiXCR on the reads. The profile covers more than 500,000 distinct CDR3 sequences, with more than 15% appearing a single time and 20% to 30% taken by the ten largest. Sequenced: CD8+ T cells from PBMCs. The receptors shown here come from a human donor in good health (CMV status not recorded). Some clones in this sample may be carry-over from other donors' samples.

The rearrangement joins TRBV12-3 or TRBV12-4 to TRBJ2-3; the match to TRBD2 covers 10 bases. The CDR3 length is 16 residues. J was trimmed by 2 bases and V by 2 bases; bases with no gene match: 4. CDR3 residues: CASSLSGLADTDTQYF. CDR3 DNA: TGTGCCAGCAGTTTATCCGGACTAGCGGACACAGATACGCAGTATTTT.

This clonotype was detected ten times or more. The chain employs TRBV7-2 and TRBJ2-1; weak D call: TRBD1 (6 bases). The V gene lost 5 bases and the J gene lost 4 bases, with 15 bases spanning the gap. CDR1 is SGHTA, CDR2 FQGNSA, per germline. The CDR3 is made up of 15 amino acids. CDR3 amino acids: CASSEGDGLYNEQFF. In DNA, the CDR3 is TGTGCCAGCAGCGAGGGGGACGGGCTTTACAATGAGCAGTTCTTC.

This sequence joins TRBV27 and TRBJ1-2, with TRBD1 matching 9 bases. V lost 0 bases and J lost 2; bases outside the gene matches: 7. The CDR3 loop spans 17 amino acids. The germline CDR1 and CDR2 sequences are MNHEY and SMNVEV (reference sequence). The CDR3 reads CASSLSTGQGMNYGYTF. The CDR3 DNA reads as TGTGCCAGCAGTTTATCCACCGGACAGGGGATGAACTATGGCTACACCTTC.

The chain combines TRBV6-5 with TRBJ2-1; D not resolved. V was pared by 2 bases and J by 5 bases, with 10 bases between. The CDR3 has 14 amino acids. Germline values: CDR1 MNHEY, CDR2 SVGAGI. The CDR3, as DNA: TGTGCCAGCAGTTACACGCCAGCCAACAATGAGCAGTTCTTC. Encoded protein: CASSYTPANNEQFF.

This clonotype was seen ten or more times. The V and J genes are TRBV12-3 or TRBV12-4 and TRBJ2-7; possibly TRBD1 or TRBD2 for D (5 bases each). Deletions cut 6 bases from V and 8 bases from J, with 14 bases between. The CDR3 covers 12 residues. The CDR3 nucleotides are TGTGCCAGCAGCCTCGAAGGGACCCAGCAGTACTTC. This translates into CASSLEGTQQYF.